This record covers a single T cell receptor (beta chain). Trimming stripped 1 base from V and 3 bases from J, with 6 bases between. The germline CDR1 and CDR2 sequences are MGHDK and SYGVNS. This CDR3 is built from 14 residues. Arm-PCR of CDR3 regions and iRepertoire HTBI primers were the basis on which TCR beta libraries were built. TCRdb redid the calling of the multiplex PCR reads with MiXCR, one entry per CDR3 protein. There are around 250,000 distinct CDR3 sequences in the sample; 15% to 20% occur only once, and approximately 24% lies in the top ten. Stated time point: newly diagnosed GD, antithyroid drugs for less than 3 months. Construction of the TCR library relied on RNA isolated from PBMCs. This entry comes from a study of regulatory T cells in long-lasting Graves disease. Study overall: Graves' patients diagnosed newly had used antithyroid drugs under 3 months.

The TCR originated in a female donor with Graves disease. This chain links TRBV25-1 with TRBJ2-2; D is perhaps TRBD2 (6 bases). This material consisted of peripheral blood mononuclear cells (PBMCs), taken at new diagnosis, from a patient treated with antithyroid drugs. CDR3 in amino acids: CASSEWEDTGELFF. As DNA, the CDR3 is TGTGCCAGCAGTGAATGGGAGGACACCGGGGAGCTGTTTTTT.